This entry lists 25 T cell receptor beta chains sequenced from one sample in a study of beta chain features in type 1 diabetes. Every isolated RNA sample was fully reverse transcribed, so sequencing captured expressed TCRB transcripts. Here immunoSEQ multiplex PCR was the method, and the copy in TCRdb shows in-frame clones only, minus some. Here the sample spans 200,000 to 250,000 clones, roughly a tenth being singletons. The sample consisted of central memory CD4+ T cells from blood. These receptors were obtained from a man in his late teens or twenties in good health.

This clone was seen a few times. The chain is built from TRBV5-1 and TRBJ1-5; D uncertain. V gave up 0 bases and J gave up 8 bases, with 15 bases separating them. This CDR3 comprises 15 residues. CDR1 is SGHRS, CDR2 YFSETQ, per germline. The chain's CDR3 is CASSLGPDGGEPQHF. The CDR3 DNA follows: TGCGCCAGCAGCTTGGGTCCGGACGGTGGGGAGCCCCAGCATTTT.

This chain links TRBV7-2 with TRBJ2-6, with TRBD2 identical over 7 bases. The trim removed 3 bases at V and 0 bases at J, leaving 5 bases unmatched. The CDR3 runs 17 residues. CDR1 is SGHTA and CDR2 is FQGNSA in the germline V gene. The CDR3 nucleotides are TGTGCCAGCAGCTTGTTCAGCGGGACCTCTGGGGCCAACGTCCTGACTTTC. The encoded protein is CASSLFSGTSGANVLTF.

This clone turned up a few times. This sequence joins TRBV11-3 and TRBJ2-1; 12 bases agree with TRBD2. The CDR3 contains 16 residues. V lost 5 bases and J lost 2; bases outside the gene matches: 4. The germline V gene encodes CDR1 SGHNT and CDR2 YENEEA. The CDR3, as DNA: TGTGCCAGCAGCCCTGGGACTAGCGGGCCCTACAATGAGCAGTTCTTC. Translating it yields CASSPGTSGPYNEQFF.

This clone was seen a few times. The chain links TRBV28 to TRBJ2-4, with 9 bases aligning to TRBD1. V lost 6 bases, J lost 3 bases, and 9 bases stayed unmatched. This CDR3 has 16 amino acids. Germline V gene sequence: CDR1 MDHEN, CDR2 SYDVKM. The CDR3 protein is CASSQDRGRGKNIQYF. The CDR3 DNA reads TGTGCCAGCAGCCAGGACAGGGGTAGGGGCAAAAACATTCAGTACTTC.

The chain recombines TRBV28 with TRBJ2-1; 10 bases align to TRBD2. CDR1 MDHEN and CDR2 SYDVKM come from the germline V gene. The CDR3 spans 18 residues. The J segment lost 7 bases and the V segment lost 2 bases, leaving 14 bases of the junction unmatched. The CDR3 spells CASSLIAGGMGEKNEQFF. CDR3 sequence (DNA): TGTGCCAGCAGTTTAATAGCGGGAGGAATGGGTGAGAAGAATGAGCAGTTCTTC.

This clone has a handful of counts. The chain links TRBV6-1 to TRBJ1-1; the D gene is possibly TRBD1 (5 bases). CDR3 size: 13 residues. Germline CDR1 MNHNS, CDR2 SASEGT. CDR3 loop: CSTSGLGATEAFF. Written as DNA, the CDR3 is TGTTCGACATCCGGGCTAGGGGCCACTGAAGCTTTCTTT.

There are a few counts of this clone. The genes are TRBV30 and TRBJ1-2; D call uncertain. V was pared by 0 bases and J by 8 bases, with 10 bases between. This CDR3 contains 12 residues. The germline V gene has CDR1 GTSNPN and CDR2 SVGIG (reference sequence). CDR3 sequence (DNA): TGTGCCTGGAGTGTAGGTAGTGGAGGCTACACCTTC. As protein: CAWSVGSGGYTF.

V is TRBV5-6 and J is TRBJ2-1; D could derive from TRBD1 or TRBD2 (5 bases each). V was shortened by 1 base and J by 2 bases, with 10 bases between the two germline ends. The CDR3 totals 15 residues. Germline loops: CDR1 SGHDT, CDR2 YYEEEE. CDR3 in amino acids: CASSLFGTTYNEQFF. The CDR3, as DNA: TGTGCCAGCAGCTTGTTCGGGACCACCTACAATGAGCAGTTCTTC.

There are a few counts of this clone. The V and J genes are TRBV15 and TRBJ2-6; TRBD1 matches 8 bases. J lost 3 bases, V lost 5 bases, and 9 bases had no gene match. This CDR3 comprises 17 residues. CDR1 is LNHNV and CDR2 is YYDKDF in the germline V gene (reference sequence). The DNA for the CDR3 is TGTGCCACCAGCCAAGACAGGGGTGGAATTGGGGCCAACGTCCTGACTTTC. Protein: CATSQDRGGIGANVLTF. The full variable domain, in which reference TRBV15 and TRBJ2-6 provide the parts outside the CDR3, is DAMVIQNPRYQVTQFGKPVTLSCSQTLNHNVMYWYQQKSSQAPKLLFHYYDKDFNNEADTPDNFQSRRPNTSFCFLDIRSPGLGDTAMYLCATSQDRGGIGANVLTFGAGSRLTVL.

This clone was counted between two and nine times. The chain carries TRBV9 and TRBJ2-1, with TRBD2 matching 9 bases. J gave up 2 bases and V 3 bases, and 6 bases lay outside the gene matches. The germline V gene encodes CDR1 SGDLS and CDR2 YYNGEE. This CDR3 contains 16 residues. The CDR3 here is CASSAHSGSPYNEQFF. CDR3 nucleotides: TGTGCCAGCAGCGCACATAGCGGGAGCCCCTACAATGAGCAGTTCTTC. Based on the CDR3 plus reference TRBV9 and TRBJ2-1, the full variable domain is DSGVTQTPKHLITATGQRVTLRCSPRSGDLSVYWYQQSLDQGLQFLIQYYNGEERAKGNILERFSAQQFPDLHSELNLSSLELGDSALYFCASSAHSGSPYNEQFFGPGTRLTVL.

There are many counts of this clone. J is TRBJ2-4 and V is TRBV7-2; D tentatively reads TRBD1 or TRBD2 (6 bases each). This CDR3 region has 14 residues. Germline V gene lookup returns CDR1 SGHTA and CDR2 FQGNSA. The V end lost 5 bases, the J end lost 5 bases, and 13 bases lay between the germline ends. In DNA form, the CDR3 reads TGTGCCAGCAGCCCGTATGGGGGGCAAAACATTCAGTACTTC. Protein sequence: CASSPYGGQNIQYF.

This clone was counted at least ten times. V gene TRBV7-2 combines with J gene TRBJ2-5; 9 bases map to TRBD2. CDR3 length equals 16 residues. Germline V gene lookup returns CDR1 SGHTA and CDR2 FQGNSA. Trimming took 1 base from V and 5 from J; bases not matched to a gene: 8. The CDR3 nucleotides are TGTGCCAGCAGCTTAGGGCTAGCGGGAAGTGCGGAGACCCAGTACTTC. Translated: CASSLGLAGSAETQYF.

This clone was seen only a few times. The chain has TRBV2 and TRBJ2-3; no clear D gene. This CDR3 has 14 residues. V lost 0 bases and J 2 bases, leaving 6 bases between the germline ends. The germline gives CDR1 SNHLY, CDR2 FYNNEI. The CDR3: CASSEATVTDTQYF. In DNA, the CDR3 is TGTGCCAGCAGTGAAGCCACAGTCACAGATACGCAGTATTTT.

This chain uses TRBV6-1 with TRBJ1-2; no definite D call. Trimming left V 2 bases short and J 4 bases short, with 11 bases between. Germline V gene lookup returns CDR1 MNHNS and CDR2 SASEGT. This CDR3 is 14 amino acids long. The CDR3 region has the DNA TGTGCCAGCAGTGAACGGGCCTCCTCCTATGGCTACACCTTC. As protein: CASSERASSYGYTF.

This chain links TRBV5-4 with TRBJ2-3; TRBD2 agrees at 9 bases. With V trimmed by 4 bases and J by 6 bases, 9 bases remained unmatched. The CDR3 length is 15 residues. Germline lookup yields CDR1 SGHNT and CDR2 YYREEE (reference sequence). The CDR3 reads CASSISGRGPDTQYF. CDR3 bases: TGTGCCAGCAGCATTAGCGGGAGAGGCCCGGATACGCAGTATTTT.

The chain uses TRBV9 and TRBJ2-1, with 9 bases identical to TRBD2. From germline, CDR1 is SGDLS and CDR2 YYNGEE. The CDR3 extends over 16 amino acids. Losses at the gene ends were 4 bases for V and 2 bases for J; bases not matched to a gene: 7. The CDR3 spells CASSLNSGSAYNEQFF. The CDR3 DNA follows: TGTGCCAGCAGCCTAAATAGCGGGAGTGCCTACAATGAGCAGTTCTTC. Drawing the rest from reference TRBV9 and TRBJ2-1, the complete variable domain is DSGVTQTPKHLITATGQRVTLRCSPRSGDLSVYWYQQSLDQGLQFLIQYYNGEERAKGNILERFSAQQFPDLHSELNLSSLELGDSALYFCASSLNSGSAYNEQFFGPGTRLTVL.

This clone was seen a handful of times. CDR3 in DNA: TGTGCCAGCAGAGATGACCGAACCTACGAGCAGTACTTC. Its protein product is CASRDDRTYEQYF. The chain carries TRBV2 and TRBJ2-7; D gene unclear. Germline V gene sequence: CDR1 SNHLY, CDR2 FYNNEI. The V end lost 6 bases, the J end lost 2 bases, and 11 bases lay between the germline ends. There are 13 residues in the CDR3. Full variable domain (outside the CDR3, taken from reference TRBV2 and TRBJ2-7): EPEVTQTPSHQVTQMGQEVILRCVPISNHLYFYWYRQILGQKVEFLVSFYNNEISEKSEIFDDQFSVERPDGSNFTLKIRSTKLEDSAMYFCASRDDRTYEQYFGPGTRLTVT.

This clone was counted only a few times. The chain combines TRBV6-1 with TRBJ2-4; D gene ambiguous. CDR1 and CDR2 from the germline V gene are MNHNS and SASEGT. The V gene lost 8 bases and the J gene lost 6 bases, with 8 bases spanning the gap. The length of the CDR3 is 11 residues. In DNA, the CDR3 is TGTGCCAGCGGGTATGGAAACATTCAGTACTTC. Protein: CASGYGNIQYF.

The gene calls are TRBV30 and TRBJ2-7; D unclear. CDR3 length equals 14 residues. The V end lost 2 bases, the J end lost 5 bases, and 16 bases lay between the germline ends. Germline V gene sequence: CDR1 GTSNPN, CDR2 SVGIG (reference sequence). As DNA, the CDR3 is TGTGCCTGGAGTCTGGGCGCCGGACGCGACGAGCAGTACTTC. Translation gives CAWSLGAGRDEQYF. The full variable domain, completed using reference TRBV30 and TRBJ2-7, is SQTIHQWPATLVQPVGSPLSLECTVEGTSNPNLYWYRQAAGRGLQLLFYSVGIGQISSEVPQNLSASRPQDRQFILSSKKLLLSDSGFYLCAWSLGAGRDEQYFGPGTRLTVT.

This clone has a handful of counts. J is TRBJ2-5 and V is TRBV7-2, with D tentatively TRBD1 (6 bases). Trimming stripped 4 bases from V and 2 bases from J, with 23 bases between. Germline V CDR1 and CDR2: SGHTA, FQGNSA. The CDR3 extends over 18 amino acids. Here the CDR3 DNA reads TGTGCCAGCAGCTCCAGAGGGGCGTGGACAGAGAAACAAGAGACCCAGTACTTC. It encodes CASSSRGAWTEKQETQYF. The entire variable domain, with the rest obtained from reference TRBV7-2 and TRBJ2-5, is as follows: GAGVSQSPSNKVTEKGKDVELRCDPISGHTALYWYRQSLGQGLEFLIYFQGNSAPDKSGLPSDRFSAERTGGSVSTLTIQRTQQEDSAVYLCASSSRGAWTEKQETQYFGPGTRLLVL.

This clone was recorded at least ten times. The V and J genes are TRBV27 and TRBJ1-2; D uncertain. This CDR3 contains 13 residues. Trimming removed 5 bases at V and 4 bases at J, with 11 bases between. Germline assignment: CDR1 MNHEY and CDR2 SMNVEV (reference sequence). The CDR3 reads CASSPGYTYGYTF. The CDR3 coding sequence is TGTGCCAGCAGTCCCGGATATACCTATGGCTACACCTTC.

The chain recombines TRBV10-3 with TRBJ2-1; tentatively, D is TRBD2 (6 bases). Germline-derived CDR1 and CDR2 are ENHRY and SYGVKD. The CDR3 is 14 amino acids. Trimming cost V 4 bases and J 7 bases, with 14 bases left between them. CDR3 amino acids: CAISVEGLGNEQFF. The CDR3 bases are TGTGCCATCAGTGTGGAGGGATTAGGAAATGAGCAGTTCTTC.

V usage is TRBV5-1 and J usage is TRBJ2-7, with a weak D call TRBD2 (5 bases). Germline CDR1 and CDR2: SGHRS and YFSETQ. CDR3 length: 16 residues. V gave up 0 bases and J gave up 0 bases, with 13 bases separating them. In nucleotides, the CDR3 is TGCGCCAGCAGCTTGGGGGCTAGCATGCCCTCCTACGAGCAGTACTTC. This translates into CASSLGASMPSYEQYF.

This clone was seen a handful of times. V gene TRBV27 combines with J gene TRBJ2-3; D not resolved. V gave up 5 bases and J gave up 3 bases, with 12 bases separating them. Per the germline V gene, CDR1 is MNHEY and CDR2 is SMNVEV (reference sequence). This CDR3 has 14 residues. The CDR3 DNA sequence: TGTGCCAGCAGTCCGTTCGGAGAGACAGATACGCAGTATTTT. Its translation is CASSPFGETDTQYF.

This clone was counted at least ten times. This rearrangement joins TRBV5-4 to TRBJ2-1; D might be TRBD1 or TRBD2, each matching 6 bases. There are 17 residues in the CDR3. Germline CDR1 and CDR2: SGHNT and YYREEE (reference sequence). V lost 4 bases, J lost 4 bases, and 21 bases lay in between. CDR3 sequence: CASSPGAEGFRYNEQFF. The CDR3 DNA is TGTGCCAGCAGCCCGGGGGCAGAGGGTTTTAGGTACAATGAGCAGTTCTTC.